This T cell receptor (beta chain) came from a study of blood T cell repertoires in COVID-19. Background on the study: COVID-19 samples, acute and convalescent, were from the United States, Italy and Spain. T cells, B-cell-depleted T cells, or PBMCs supplied cDNA or gDNA.

Authors' data handling: The authors estimated nucleated cell counts from reference gene primer amplification. The assay was immunoSEQ multiplex PCR, and TCRdb's table has in-frame clones only and misses some. That table gives V, J and clone size, and the DNA gave D and trimming. The table lists 250,000 to 350,000 clones, about 85% of them singletons, with 0.87% in the top ten. This clone appeared a single time. Patients of the Seattle cohort, enrolled during active infection, were followed longitudinally. Per the germline V gene, CDR1 is SGDLS and CDR2 is YYNGEE. The CDR3 has 16 amino acids. Trimming at V came to 3 bases and at J to 4 bases, leaving 12 bases not matched to a gene.

V gene TRBV9 combines with J gene TRBJ2-7, with 8 bases fitting TRBD2. This TCR was sampled from a human donor with COVID-19, enrolled during active disease. The donor label of this sample is uncertain. Sequenced input: peripheral blood. CDR3 residues: CASSGRAGEGIYEQYF. DNA for the CDR3: TGTGCCAGCAGCGGTCGAGCGGGAGAGGGCATTTACGAGCAGTACTTC.